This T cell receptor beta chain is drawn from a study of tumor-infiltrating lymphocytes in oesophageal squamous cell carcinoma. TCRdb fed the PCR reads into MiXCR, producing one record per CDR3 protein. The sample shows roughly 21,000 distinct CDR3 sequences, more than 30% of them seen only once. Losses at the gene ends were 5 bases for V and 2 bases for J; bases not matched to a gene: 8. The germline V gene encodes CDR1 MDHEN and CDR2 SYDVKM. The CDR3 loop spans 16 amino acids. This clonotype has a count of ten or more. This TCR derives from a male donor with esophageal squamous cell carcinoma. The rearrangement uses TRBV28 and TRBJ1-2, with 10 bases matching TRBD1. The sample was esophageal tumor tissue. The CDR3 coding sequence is TGTGCCAGCAGTCCCCGGACAGGGGGAAACAACTATGGCTACACCTTC. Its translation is CASSPRTGGNNYGYTF.